This TCR beta chain was sequenced during a study of metastatic and nonmetastatic thyroid tumors. At the level of the study: A comparison of repertoires was made across blood and tumor or nodule tissue from malignant and benign thyroid patients. Overall study findings and caveats: Significantly greater TCR beta diversity was reportedly found in malignant thyroid tumors than in benign nodules (in blood and tumor).

Treatment of any kind had been given to no patient before thyroid surgery. About this clone itself: The antigen is unknown.

Authors' data handling: The study's classifier, a distant-metastasis tool for papillary thyroid cancer, was built using CDR3 differences across clinicopathological groups. TCRdb reanalyzed the PCR reads via MiXCR. None of the V and J calls come from the authors' own analysis; TCRdb made them. The table has 34,000 or so clones, 15% to 20% seen once. The CDR3 runs to 13 residues. Germline CDR1 LNHDA, CDR2 SQIVND (reference sequence). J lost 2 bases, V lost 4 bases, and 1 base had no gene match. The sample was blood. This receptor was obtained from a female donor with papillary thyroid cancer or a benign thyroid nodule (not recorded which). Some clones in this sample may be carry-over from other donors' samples. The chain joins TRBV19 to TRBJ1-2; 7 bases are shared with TRBD1. The CDR3 nucleotides are TGTGCCAGTAGTAGACAGGGCAACTATGGCTACACCTTC. It codes for CASSRQGNYGYTF. Combining the CDR3 with reference TRBV19 and TRBJ1-2 gives the whole variable domain DGGITQSPKYLFRKEGQNVTLSCEQNLNHDAMYWYRQDPGQGLRLIYYSQIVNDFQKGDIAEGYSVSREKKESFPLTVTSAQKNPTAFYLCASSRQGNYGYTFGSGTRLTVV.